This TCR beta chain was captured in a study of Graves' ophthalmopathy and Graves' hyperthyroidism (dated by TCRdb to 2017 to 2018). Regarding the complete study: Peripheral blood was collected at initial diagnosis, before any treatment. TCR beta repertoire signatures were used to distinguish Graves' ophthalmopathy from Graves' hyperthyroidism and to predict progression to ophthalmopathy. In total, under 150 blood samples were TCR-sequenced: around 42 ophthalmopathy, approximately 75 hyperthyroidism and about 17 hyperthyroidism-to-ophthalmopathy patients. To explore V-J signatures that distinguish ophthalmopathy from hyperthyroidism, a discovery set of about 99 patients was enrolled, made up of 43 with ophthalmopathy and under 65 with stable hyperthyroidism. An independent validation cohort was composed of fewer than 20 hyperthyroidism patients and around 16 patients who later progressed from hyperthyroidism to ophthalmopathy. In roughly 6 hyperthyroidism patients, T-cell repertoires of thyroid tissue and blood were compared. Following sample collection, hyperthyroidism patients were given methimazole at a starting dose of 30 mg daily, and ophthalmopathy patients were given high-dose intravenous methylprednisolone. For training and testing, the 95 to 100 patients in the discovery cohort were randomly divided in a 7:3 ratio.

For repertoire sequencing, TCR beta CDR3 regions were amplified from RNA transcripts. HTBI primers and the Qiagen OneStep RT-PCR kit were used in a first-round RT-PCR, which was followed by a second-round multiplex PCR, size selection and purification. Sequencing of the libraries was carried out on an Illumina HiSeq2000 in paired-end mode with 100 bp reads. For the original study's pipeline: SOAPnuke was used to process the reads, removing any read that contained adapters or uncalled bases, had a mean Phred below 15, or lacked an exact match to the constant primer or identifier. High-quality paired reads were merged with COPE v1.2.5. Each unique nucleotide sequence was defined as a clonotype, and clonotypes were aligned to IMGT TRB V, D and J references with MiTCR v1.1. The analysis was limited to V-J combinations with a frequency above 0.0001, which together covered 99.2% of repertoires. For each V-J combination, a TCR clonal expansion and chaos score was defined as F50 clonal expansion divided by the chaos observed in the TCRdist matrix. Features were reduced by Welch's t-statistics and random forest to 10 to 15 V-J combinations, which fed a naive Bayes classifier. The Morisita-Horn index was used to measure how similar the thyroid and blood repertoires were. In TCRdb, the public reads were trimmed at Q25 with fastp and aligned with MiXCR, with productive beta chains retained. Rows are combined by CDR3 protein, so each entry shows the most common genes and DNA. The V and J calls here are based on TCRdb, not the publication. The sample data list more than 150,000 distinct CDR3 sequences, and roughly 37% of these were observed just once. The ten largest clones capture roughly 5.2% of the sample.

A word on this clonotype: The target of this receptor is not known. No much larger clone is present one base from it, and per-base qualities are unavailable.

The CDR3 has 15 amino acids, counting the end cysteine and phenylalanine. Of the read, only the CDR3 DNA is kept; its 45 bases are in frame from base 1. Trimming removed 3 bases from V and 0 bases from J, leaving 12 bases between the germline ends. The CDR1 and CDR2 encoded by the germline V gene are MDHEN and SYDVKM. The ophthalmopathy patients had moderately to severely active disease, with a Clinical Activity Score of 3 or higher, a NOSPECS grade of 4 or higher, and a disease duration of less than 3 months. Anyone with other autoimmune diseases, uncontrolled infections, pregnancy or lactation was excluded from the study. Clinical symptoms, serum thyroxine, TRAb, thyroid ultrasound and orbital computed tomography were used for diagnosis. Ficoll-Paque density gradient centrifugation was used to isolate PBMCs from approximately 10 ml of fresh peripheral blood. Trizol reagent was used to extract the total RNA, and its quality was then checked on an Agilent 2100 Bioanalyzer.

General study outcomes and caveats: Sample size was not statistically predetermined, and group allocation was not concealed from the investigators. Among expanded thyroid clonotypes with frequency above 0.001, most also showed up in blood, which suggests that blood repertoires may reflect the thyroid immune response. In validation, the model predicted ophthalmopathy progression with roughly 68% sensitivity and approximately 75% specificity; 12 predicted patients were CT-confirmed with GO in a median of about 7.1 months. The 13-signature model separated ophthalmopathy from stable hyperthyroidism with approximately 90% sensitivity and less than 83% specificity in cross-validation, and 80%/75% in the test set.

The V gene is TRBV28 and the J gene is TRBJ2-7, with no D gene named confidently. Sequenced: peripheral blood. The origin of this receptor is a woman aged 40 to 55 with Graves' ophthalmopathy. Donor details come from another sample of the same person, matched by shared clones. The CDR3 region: CASSFTGYSSYEQYF. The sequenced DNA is TGTGCCAGCAGTTTCACCGGGTATAGCTCCTACGAGCAGTACTTC. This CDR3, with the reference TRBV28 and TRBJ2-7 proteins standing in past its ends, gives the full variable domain DVKVTQSSRYLVKRTGEKVFLECVQDMDHENMFWYRQDPGLGLRLIYFSYDVKMKEKGDIPEGYSVSREKKERFSLILESASTNQTSMYLCASSFTGYSSYEQYFGPGTRLTVT.